The present T cell receptor (beta chain) was sequenced within a study of T-cell memory formation after mild COVID-19. The study's findings and limits: For contracting clones, CD4+ ones sat mainly in CM and EM, CD8+ in EMRA. Clones contracting day 15 to 85 were balanced CD4/CD8; later expanders leaned CD4+. Cross-reactive memory seemingly joined, as some responding clones were found in pre-infection memory.

As regards this clonotype: Its antigen is currently unknown.

The CDR3 is made up of 19 amino acids. V was clipped by 8 bases and J by 2 bases; unmatched bases: 18. Germline V gene sequence: CDR1 MNHEY, CDR2 SVGEGT. A 5'RACE reaction primed in the constant segment made cDNA libraries of TCR alpha and TCR beta, and these carried sample barcodes and UMIs. Each CDR3 protein gets one entry after TCRdb re-called the 5' RACE reads with MiXCR. Here the sample spans under 300,000 distinct CDR3 sequences, about 16% being singletons. Source material: PBMCs or a T cell subset sorted from them (not recorded which). The chain links TRBV6-2 or TRBV6-3 to TRBJ2-1, with TRBD2 identical over 10 bases. This TCR came from a man in his late teens or twenties who had mild COVID-19 (a few samples of this study predate the infection). Cell type and time point are not known. DNA for the CDR3: TGTGCCAGCCGACTCCCCCTCTCAACTAGCGGGGACCCCTACAATGAGCAGTTCTTC. It is translated as CASRLPLSTSGDPYNEQFF.